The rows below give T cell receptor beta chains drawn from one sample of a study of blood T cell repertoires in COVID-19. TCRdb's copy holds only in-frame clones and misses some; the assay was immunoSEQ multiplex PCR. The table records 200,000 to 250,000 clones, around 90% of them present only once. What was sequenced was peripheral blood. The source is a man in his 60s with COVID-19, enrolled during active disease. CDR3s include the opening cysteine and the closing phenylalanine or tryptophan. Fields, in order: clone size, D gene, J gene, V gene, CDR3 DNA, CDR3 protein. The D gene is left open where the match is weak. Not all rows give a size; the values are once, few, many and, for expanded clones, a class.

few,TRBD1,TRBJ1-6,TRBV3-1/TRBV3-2,TGTGCCAGCAGCCGCACAGGGGTCGGTTCACCCCTCCACTTT,CASSRTGVGSPLHF
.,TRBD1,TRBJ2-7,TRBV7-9,TGTGCCAGCAGAGTCGGGACAGGGCAGTACGAGCAGTACTTC,CASRVGTGQYEQYF
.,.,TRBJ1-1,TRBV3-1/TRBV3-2,TGTGCCAGCAGCCCAGGACAGATGAACACTGAAGCTTTCTTT,CASSPGQMNTEAFF
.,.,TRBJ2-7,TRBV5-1,TGCGCCAGCAGCTTGCCACCGATCTATGACGAGCAGTACTTC,CASSLPPIYDEQYF
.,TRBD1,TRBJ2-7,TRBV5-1,TGCGCCAGCAGCCCCGGGACAGGGATCTACGAGCAGTACTTC,CASSPGTGIYEQYF
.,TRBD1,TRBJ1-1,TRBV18,TGTGCCAGCTCACCGATGACAGGGGTGAACACTGAAGCTTTCTTT,CASSPMTGVNTEAFF
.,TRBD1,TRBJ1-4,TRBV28,TGTGCCTCACGGCGGCAGGGGGCAACTAATGAAAAACTGTTTTTT,CASRRQGATNEKLFF
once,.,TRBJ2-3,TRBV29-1,TGCAGCGTTGACAGGCAGAGCACAGATACGCAGTATTTT,CSVDRQSTDTQYF
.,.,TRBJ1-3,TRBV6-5,TGTGCCAGCAGCCGGGGGGGGGTCTCTGGAAACACCATATATTTT,CASSRGGVSGNTIYF
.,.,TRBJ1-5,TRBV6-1,TGTGCCAGCAGTGAAGAGCCGAGCAGCAATCAGCCCCAGCATTTT,CASSEEPSSNQPQHF
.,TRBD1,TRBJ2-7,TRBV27,TGTGCCAGCAAGAAAACGGGGACAGGGGGCATCTACGAGCAGTACTTC,CASKKTGTGGIYEQYF
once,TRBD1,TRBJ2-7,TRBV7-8,TGTGCCAGCAGCTTAATCGGGACAGAGGTCTACGAGCAGTACTTC,CASSLIGTEVYEQYF
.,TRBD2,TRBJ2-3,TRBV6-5,TGTGCCAGCAACCGACTAGCGATAGGCACAGATACGCAGTATTTT,CASNRLAIGTDTQYF
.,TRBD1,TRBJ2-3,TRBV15,TGTGCCACCAGCGGCCGGGACAGGGGGCTGGTAGATACGCAGTATTTT,CATSGRDRGLVDTQYF
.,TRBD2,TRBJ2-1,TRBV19,TGTGCCAGTAGCCCCGCTAGCGGGGGGGCTTACAATGAGCAGTTCTTC,CASSPASGGAYNEQFF
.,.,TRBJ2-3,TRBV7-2,TGTGCCAGCAGCTTAGTTCAGAGCGGCACAGATACGCAGTATTTT,CASSLVQSGTDTQYF
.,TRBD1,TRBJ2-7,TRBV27,TGTGCCAGCAAAGGGGGGGGACAGGGGACCCCCGAGCAGTACTTC,CASKGGGQGTPEQYF
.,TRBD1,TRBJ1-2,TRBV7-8,TGTGCCAGCAGTCTACAAACAGGGGGGCTTGGTGGCTACACCTTC,CASSLQTGGLGGYTF
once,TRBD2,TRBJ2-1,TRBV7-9,TGTGCCAGCAGTTCTCGGACTAGCGGATCCTACAATGAGCAGTTCTTC,CASSSRTSGSYNEQFF
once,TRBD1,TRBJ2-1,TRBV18,TGTGCCAGCTCACCACAGGGGGCTCTCTACAATGAGCAGTTCTTC,CASSPQGALYNEQFF
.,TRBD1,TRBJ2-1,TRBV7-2,TGTGCCAGCAGCTTAGGGGGGACAGGGAGTTCCAATGAGCAGTTCTTC,CASSLGGTGSSNEQFF
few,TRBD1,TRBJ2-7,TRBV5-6,TGTGCCAGCAGCTTCCGGGACAGGGGTTCCTACGAGCAGTACTTC,CASSFRDRGSYEQYF
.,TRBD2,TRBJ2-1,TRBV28,TGTGCCAGCAGGATCGGGACTAGCGGCGTTATAAGCTCCTACAATGAGCAGTTCTTC,CASRIGTSGVISSYNEQFF
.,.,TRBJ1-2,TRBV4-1,TGCGCCAGCAGCCAAGAGCAAGGGGCACCCTATGGCTACACCTTC,CASSQEQGAPYGYTF
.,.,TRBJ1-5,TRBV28,TGTGCCAGCAGTTTATCCCAGGGAAGGGGCCAGCCCCAGCATTTT,CASSLSQGRGQPQHF
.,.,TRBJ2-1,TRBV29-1,TGCAGCGTGACAGGCCCCGAGCAGTTCTTC,CSVTGPEQFF
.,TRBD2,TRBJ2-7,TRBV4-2,TGTGCCAGCAGCCAAGATATTAGGACTAGCGGGAGGGCCTACGAGCAGTACTTC,CASSQDIRTSGRAYEQYF
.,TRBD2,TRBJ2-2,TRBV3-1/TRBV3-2,TGTGCCAGCAGCCTCAAGGGAGGGACCGGGGAGCTGTTTTTT,CASSLKGGTGELFF
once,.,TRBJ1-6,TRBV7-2,TGTGCCAGCAGCTTAAGGCGACAGCTTTCACCCCTCCACTTT,CASSLRRQLSPLHF